The clone carrying this T cell receptor (beta chain) was seen more than once but under ten times. Its antigen is as yet unknown. TCRdb reprocessed the RT-PCR reads with MiXCR, giving one entry per CDR3 protein. The sample has about 190,000 distinct CDR3 sequences, around 15% seen once. The trim removed 5 bases at V and 3 bases at J, leaving 9 bases unmatched. The CDR3 covers 15 residues. These data are taken from a study of response to subunit inactivated influenza vaccine. Whole-study results and caveats: Only a handful of new T cells, the authors suggested, are recruited with each seasonal influenza vaccination.

The chain is built from TRBV12-3 or TRBV12-4 and TRBJ2-7; 8 positions match TRBD1. Sample: CD8+ T cells sorted from PBMCs, taken 5 days after vaccination. This clonotype originated in a man aged 50 to 60 who received an inactivated influenza vaccine. The CDR3 DNA reads TGTGCCAGCAGTGCTGACAGGGGCCCTATCTACGAGCAGTACTTC. Protein: CASSADRGPIYEQYF.